This TCR beta chain appears in the sequencing data of a study of T cell repertoires in cytomegalovirus infection. A single record per CDR3 protein comes from TCRdb applying MiXCR to the reads. The table shows 290,000 or so distinct CDR3 sequences, with about 25% occurring only once. This clonotype was counted a few times. The antigen is not known. V dropped 5 bases and J dropped 1 base, with 26 bases sitting between them. The V gene's germline CDR1 is SGHTA and CDR2 FQGNSA. CDR3 size: 20 residues. Study-level points and caveats: Summed public TCR beta family frequency identified CMV carriers bearing the relevant HLA. CMV-specific TCR beta clonotypes restricted by HLA-C dominated the ex vivo response.

Sequenced input: PBMCs. This TCR was sampled from a human donor in good health (CMV status not recorded). Some clones in this sample may be carry-over from other donors' samples. The rearrangement uses TRBV7-2 and TRBJ1-4; D ambiguous. CDR3 coding DNA: TGTGCCAGCAGCATCACCCTCACCGGGCCCAAAACCGGAACTAATGAAAAACTGTTTTTT. Its protein product is CASSITLTGPKTGTNEKLFF.